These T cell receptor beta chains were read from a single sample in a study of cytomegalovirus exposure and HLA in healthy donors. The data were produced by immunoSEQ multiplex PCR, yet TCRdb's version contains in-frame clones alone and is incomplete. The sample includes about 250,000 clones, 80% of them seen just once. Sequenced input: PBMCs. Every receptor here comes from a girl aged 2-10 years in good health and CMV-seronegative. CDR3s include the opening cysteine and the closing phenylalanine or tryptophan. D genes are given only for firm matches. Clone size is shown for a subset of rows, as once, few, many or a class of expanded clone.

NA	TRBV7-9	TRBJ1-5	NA	TGTGCCAGCAGCTTAGGAGGGTATCAGCCCCAGCATTTT	CASSLGGYQPQHF
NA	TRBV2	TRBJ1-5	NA	TGTGCCAGCAGTACGAACAGGGTTGGAAGTCAGCCCCAGCATTTT	CASSTNRVGSQPQHF
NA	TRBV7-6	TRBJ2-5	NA	TGTGCCAGCAGCTTAATGTTAGACCAAGAGACCCAGTACTTC	CASSLMLDQETQYF
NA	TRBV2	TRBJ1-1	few	TGTGCCAGCAGTCTCTCTATTGACACTGAAGCTTTCTTT	CASSLSIDTEAFF
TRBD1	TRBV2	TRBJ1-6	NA	TGTGCCAGCAGAGGGACAGGGTCCCATTCACCCCTCCACTTT	CASRGTGSHSPLHF
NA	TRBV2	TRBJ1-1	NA	TGTGCCAGCAGCCGAGACTGGAACACTGAAGCTTTCTTT	CASSRDWNTEAFF
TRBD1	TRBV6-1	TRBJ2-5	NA	TGTGCCACAAAGACAGGGTTACGTGAAGAGACCCAGTACTTC	CATKTGLREETQYF
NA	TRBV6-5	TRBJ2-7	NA	TGTGCCAGCAGTTACTCCGACAGATCCTACGAGCAGTACTTC	CASSYSDRSYEQYF
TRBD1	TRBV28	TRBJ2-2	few	TGTGCCAGCATAAACCGGGACAGGGCTAACACCGGGGAGCTGTTTTTT	CASINRDRANTGELFF
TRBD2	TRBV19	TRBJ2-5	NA	TGTGCCAGTAGTATTATAACGGGAGGGCAAGAGACCCAGTACTTC	CASSIITGGQETQYF
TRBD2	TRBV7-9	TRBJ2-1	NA	TGTGCCAGCAGCGCTCCGGGACTAGCGGTTGATGAGCAGTTCTTC	CASSAPGLAVDEQFF
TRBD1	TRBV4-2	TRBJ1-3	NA	TGTGCCAGCAGCCAGGAAGGGACAGTCGACACTGGAAACACCATATATTTT	CASSQEGTVDTGNTIYF
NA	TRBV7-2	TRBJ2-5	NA	TGTGCCAGCAGCTTTCCAGGGATTTTCCAAGAGACCCAGTACTTC	CASSFPGIFQETQYF
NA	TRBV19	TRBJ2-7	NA	TGTGCCAGTAGTATTGTAGGGGGCTACGAGCAGTACTTC	CASSIVGGYEQYF
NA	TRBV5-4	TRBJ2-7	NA	TGTGCCAGCAGCTTGCGTGGGGGGAATGCGTACGAGCAGTACTTC	CASSLRGGNAYEQYF
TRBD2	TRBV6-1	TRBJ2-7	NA	TGTGCCAGCAGTGGGACTAGCGGGGATTTCTACGAGCAGTACTTC	CASSGTSGDFYEQYF
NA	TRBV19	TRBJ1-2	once	TGTGCCAGTAGTACCGGACAGTGGAGCTACACCTTC	CASSTGQWSYTF
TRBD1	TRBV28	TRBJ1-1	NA	TGTGCCAGCGGGGGAGACAGGGGAAACCATGGGAACACTGAAGCTTTCTTT	CASGGDRGNHGNTEAFF
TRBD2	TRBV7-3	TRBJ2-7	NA	TGTGCCAGCAGGACCGGGACTAGCGATCCCTACGAGCAGTACTTC	CASRTGTSDPYEQYF
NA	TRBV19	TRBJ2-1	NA	TGTGCCAGTAGTATAAACATCAACAATGAGCAGTTCTTC	CASSININNEQFF
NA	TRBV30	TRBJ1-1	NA	TGTGCCTGGAACGGGGGAAACACTGAAGCTTTCTTT	CAWNGGNTEAFF
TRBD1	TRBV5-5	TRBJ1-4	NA	TGTGCCAGCAGCTTTCTGGACAGGGGAATGGGAACTAATGAAAAACTGTTTTTT	CASSFLDRGMGTNEKLFF
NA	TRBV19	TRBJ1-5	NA	TGTGCCAGTAGTATATCCGGGATCCTGTTGGATCAGCCCCAGCATTTT	CASSISGILLDQPQHF
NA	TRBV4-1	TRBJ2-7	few	TGCGCCAGCAGCCAAGCCTGGAGCTCCTACGAGCAGTACTTC	CASSQAWSSYEQYF
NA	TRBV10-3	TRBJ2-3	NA	TGTGCCATCAGTGAGAGACGTCCGGGTACGCAGTATTTT	CAISERRPGTQYF
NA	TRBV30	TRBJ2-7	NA	TGTGCCTGGAGTCGCACAGGGAGGGACGAGCAGTACTTC	CAWSRTGRDEQYF
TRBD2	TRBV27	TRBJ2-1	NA	TGTGCCAGCAGTTTTGGTAGCGGGAGTATTCGACAGTTCTTC	CASSFGSGSIRQFF
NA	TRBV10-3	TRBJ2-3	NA	TGTGCCATCAGTCAACGGACAGTCGTATGGGGCACAGATACGCAGTATTTT	CAISQRTVVWGTDTQYF
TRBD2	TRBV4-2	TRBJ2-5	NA	TGTGCCAGCAGCCAAGATAATAGCGGGGCTGGGGAGACCCAGTACTTC	CASSQDNSGAGETQYF
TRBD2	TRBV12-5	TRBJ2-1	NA	TGTGCTAGTGGTTTGGTCATGACTAGCGGGGTCAATGAGCAGTTCTTC	CASGLVMTSGVNEQFF
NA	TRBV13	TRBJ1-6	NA	TGTGCCAGCAGCTTAGGCTCTGAGTGGGGGGACGGCAATTCACCCCTCCACTTT	CASSLGSEWGDGNSPLHF
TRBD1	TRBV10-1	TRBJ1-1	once	TGCGCCAGCAGCGCGACAGGGTCACGCGGAGCTTTCTTT	CASSATGSRGAFF
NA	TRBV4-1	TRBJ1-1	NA	TGCGCCAGCAGCCAAGATTTGAGGCGGCGGAACACTGAAGCTTTCTTT	CASSQDLRRRNTEAFF
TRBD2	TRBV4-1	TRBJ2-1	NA	TGCGCCAGCAGCCACCGGGGACTAGGAGGAGAGCAGTTCTTC	CASSHRGLGGEQFF
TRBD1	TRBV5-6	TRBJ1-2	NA	TGTGCCAGCAGCTTGCTGGACAGGGTTGACGGCTATGGCTACACCTTC	CASSLLDRVDGYGYTF
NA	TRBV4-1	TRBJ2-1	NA	TGCGCCAGCGGAAGGCAGGAGGAGTCCTACAATGAGCAGTTCTTC	CASGRQEESYNEQFF
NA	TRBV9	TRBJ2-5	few	TGTGCCAGCAGCGTAGGAGGGTACCAAGAGACCCAGTACTTC	CASSVGGYQETQYF
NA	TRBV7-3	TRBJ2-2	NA	TGTGCCAGCAGCTTATCCGCGGACAGACCGAACACCGGGGAGCTGTTTTTT	CASSLSADRPNTGELFF
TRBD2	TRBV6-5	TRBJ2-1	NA	TGTGTGGTGGGGCGCGGGAGGGAGAATGAGCAGTTCTTC	CVVGRGRENEQFF
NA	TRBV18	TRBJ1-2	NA	TGTGCCAGCTCACCACCTCAGGGTGGCTATGGCTACACCTTC	CASSPPQGGYGYTF
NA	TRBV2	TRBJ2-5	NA	TGTGCCAGCAGTCCCAAGACAGTCCAAGAGACCCAGTACTTC	CASSPKTVQETQYF
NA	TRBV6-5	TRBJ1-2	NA	TGTGCCAGCAAAGGCTCCACGGGGGACTATGGCTACACCTTC	CASKGSTGDYGYTF
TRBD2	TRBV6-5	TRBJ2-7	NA	TGTGCCAGCAGTTACTCGTTGACGGGAGGGCCCCGCGAGCAGTACTTC	CASSYSLTGGPREQYF
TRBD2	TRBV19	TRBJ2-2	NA	TGTGCCAGTAGTCCAAGTAGCGGGGGTTACACCGGGGAGCTGTTTTTT	CASSPSSGGYTGELFF
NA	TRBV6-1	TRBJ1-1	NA	TGTGCCAGCAGTTCTCCCCTCAACACTGAAGCTTTCTTT	CASSSPLNTEAFF
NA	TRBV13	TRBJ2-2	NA	TGTGCCAACAGCCCGTTTGGGACTCCTGCGGCCGGGGAGCTGTTTTTT	CANSPFGTPAAGELFF
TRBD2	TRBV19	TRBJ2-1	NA	TGTGCCAGTAGTATTACTAGCGGGAGACCGCAGTTCTTC	CASSITSGRPQFF
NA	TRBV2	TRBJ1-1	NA	TGTGCTTATCCCCCGGGGAGGACTGAAGCTTTCTTT	CAYPPGRTEAFF
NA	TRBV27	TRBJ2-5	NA	TGTGCCAGCAGTTTGTACAGACTAGGGGAGACCCAGTACTTC	CASSLYRLGETQYF
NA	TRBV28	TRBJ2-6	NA	TGTGCCAGCAGTTTAAGCGTCTCTGGGGCCAACGTCCTGACTTTC	CASSLSVSGANVLTF
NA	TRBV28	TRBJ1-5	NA	TGTGCCAGCAGTTTCACCCTCAGGCAGCCCCAGCATTTT	CASSFTLRQPQHF
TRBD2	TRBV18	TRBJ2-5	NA	TGTGCCAGCTTAGGGCTAGCGGAAGAGACCCAGTACTTC	CASLGLAEETQYF
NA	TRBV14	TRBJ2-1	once	TGTGCCAGCAGCCAAAAGTTTAGTTCCTACAATGAGCAGTTCTTC	CASSQKFSSYNEQFF
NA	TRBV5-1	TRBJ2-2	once	TGCGCCAGCAGCTTGGCCGCGGTAAACACCGGGGAGCTGTTTTTT	CASSLAAVNTGELFF
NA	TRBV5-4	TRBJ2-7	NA	TGTGCCAGCAGCTTGCCCGGGACAGAGCAGTACTTC	CASSLPGTEQYF
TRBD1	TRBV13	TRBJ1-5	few	TGTGCCAGCAGGAGTCGACAGGGAAGGGGTCAGCCCCAGCATTTT	CASRSRQGRGQPQHF
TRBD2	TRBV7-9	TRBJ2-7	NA	TGTGCCAGCAGCACGGGACTAGCGGGGGCCCTAAGCTCCTACGAGCAGTACTTC	CASSTGLAGALSSYEQYF
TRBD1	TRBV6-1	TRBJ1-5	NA	TGTGCCAGCAGTGAACTTGACAGGGACAATCAGCCCCAGCATTTT	CASSELDRDNQPQHF
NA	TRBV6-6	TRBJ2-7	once	TGTGCCAGCAGTTACTCGTCCGGGAGTCCCCCCTACGAGCAGTACTTC	CASSYSSGSPPYEQYF
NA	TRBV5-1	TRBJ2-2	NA	TGCGCCAGCAGCTTGCTAGGTGGCACCGGGGAGCTGTTTTTT	CASSLLGGTGELFF